This entry is about one TCR beta chain. The antigen this receptor binds is unknown. Per-base qualities were not stored, and no clone one base away is much larger. This sample includes further DNA sequences coding for the same CDR3. The CDR3 covers 14 residues, taking in both the cysteine and the phenylalanine. This entry keeps only the CDR3 DNA: 42 bases, framed from base 1. CDR1 and CDR2 (SQVTM, ANQGSEA) derive from the germline V gene. V and J lose 7 bases and 4 bases, and a span of 16 bases separates them. The data derive from a study of blood T cell repertoires in COVID-19 (TCRdb year 2020). Looking at the study overall: Collaborator samples came from the United States, Italy and Spain and covered acute and convalescent phases of COVID-19. The material from the prospective study consisted of cDNA or gDNA derived from T cells, B-cell-depleted T cells, or PBMCs. A de-identified subject ID, COVID-19 status, age in years and sex were almost always included in the sample metadata. The samples were drawn from the first 160 participants of the ongoing ImmuneRACE study and from under 1,500 subjects provided by 6 global collaborators. Where HLA class I and class II types were available, the types were taken from metadata supplied by the sample provider, not from assay-based typing. The repertoires were released in a freely available public database meant as a resource for research on the immune response to SARS-CoV-2. The dataset comprised deeply sampled blood TCRbeta repertoires from subjects exposed to, actively infected with, or recovered from COVID-19.

TCRbeta CDR3 regions were amplified from genomic DNA by means of the immunoSEQ Assay, a bias-controlled multiplex PCR. On the study's bioinformatics: The number of nucleated cells in each sample was estimated from the amplification of reference gene primers within the assay. Sequence reads were collapsed and filtered to measure the absolute abundance of every unique TCRbeta CDR3 rearrangement. For each sample, productive Simpson clonality was calculated as the square root of Simpson's diversity index over productive rearrangements. In TCRdb, the immuneACCESS table is reduced to in-frame sequences with V and J assigned. These tables do not hold every clone; where another copy was compared, an unresolved V gene accounts for under half, and the others remain unexplained. D and trimming were read from the DNA, whereas the V and J calls and clone size are those reported in that table. The table for this sample lists 87,000 or so clones; under 85% of them were counted only once. The ten largest clones take up about 2% of the sample.

The full study reports these points: The amount of clinical and demographic metadata varied by source and participant and was provided uncurated.

Each collaborating institution followed its own protocols to collect whole blood in K2EDTA tubes. For TCRbeta analysis, collaborator samples were shipped as frozen whole blood, as isolated PBMCs, or as DNA extracted from either sample type. The sample was peripheral blood. The sequence joins TRBV29-1 to TRBJ1-4; confidence is insufficient to name the D gene. The TCR comes from a woman aged 70 to 79 with acute or convalescent COVID-19. Here the CDR3 is given as CSAEEQRGNEKLFF. The bases are TGCAGCGCCGAGGAACAACGGGGTAATGAAAAACTGTTTTTT.